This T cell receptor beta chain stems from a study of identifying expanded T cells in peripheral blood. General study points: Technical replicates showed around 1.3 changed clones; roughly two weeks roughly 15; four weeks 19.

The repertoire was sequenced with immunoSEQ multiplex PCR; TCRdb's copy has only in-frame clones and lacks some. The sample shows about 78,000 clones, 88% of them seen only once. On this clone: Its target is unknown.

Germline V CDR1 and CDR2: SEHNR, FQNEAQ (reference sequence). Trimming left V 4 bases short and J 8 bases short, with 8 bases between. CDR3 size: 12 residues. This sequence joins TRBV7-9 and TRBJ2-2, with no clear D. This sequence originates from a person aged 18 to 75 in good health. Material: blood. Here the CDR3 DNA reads TGTGCCAGCAGCTCTCTACCTGGGGAGCTGTTTTTT. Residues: CASSSLPGELFF.